This TCR beta chain comes out of a study of OX40 agonist ivuxolimab in advanced cancers. Study information: Partial responses were achieved by three patients: one hepatocellular carcinoma, two cutaneous melanoma.

Germline-derived CDR1 and CDR2 are MNHEY and SMNVEV (reference sequence). The CDR3 contains 17 residues. V dropped 7 bases and J dropped 5; count of bases not matched to a gene: 12. Assay: immunoSEQ multiplex PCR; the TCRdb copy retains only in-frame clones and omits some. This table has about 61,000 clones, roughly 87% appearing once. This TCR derives from an adult with an advanced solid tumor such as melanoma, head and neck, liver or kidney cancer. This specimen was CD4+ or CD8+ T cells sorted from blood, taken in a trial of the OX40 agonist ivuxolimab. The chain recombines TRBV27 with TRBJ2-2; 11 bases fit TRBD1. CDR3 nucleotide sequence: TGTGCCAGCAACCGATTCTCCGGGACAGGGGGGACCGGGGAGCTGTTTTTT. Translated: CASNRFSGTGGTGELFF.